Described below is a single T cell receptor beta chain sequence and its context. Clones were read by immunoSEQ multiplex PCR, and TCRdb kept only the in-frame ones, dropping some. This table has approximately 90,000 clones, around 82% appearing once. These data come from a study of blood T cell repertoires in COVID-19. The J segment lost 9 bases and the V segment lost 3 bases, leaving 9 bases of the junction unmatched. This CDR3 comprises 15 residues. CDR1 is MNHEY and CDR2 is SMNVEV in the germline V gene (reference sequence). This clonotype was obtained from a human donor in a cohort sampled during active COVID-19. V is TRBV27 and J is TRBJ2-1; 9 bases fit TRBD1. Input material: peripheral blood. CDR3 sequence (DNA): TGTGCCAGCAGTTTGTGGACAGGGGCCGCAATTGAGCAGTTCTTC. It specifies CASSLWTGAAIEQFF.